This TCR beta chain came from a study of T cells in Graves' hyperthyroidism and ophthalmopathy. This clonotype has more than one count but fewer than ten. V was trimmed by 0 bases and J by 4 bases, leaving 9 bases between them. Per germline, CDR1 KGHSH and CDR2 LQKENI. This CDR3 contains 15 residues. Amplified regions were TCR beta CDR3 sequences from RNA transcripts. The HTBI set primed first-round TCR CDR3 RT-PCR. TCRdb used MiXCR to reprocess the multiplex PCR reads, holding one entry per CDR3 protein. The sample records under 400,000 distinct CDR3 sequences, roughly 25% being singletons. Those with hyperthyroidism were 18 to 65 years old, newly diagnosed, and ill for under 2 months. Patients were excluded because of uncontrolled infection, other autoimmune disease, pregnancy or lactation. Each diagnosis drew on symptoms, thyroxine, TRAb, thyroid ultrasound and orbital computed tomography findings.

The genes are TRBV18 and TRBJ1-4; D gene uncertain. Sequencing was performed on blood. This TCR derives from a man aged 50 to 59 with Graves' hyperthyroidism. The CDR3 reads CASSPPTKYNEKLFF. CDR3 nucleotide sequence: TGTGCCAGCTCACCACCGACGAAGTATAATGAAAAACTGTTTTTT.